The TCR beta chain described here comes from a study of cytomegalovirus exposure and HLA in healthy donors. CDR1 is MNHEY, CDR2 SMNVEV, per germline (reference sequence). V was pared by 4 bases and J by 0 bases, with 7 bases between. The CDR3 totals 14 residues. PCR used 60 Vbeta primers and 13 Jbeta primers. Assay used: immunoSEQ multiplex PCR; TCRdb lists only in-frame clones, some missing. The table shows 75,000 to 100,000 clones, with around 71% occurring only once. This clonotype originated in a man in his fifties or sixties in good health and CMV-seronegative. The chain couples TRBV27 to TRBJ1-5; D gene ambiguous. Sequences were obtained from PBMCs. The CDR3 nucleotides read TGTGCCAGCAGTTACCGGGATAGCAATCAGCCCCAGCATTTT. This codes for CASSYRDSNQPQHF.